This T cell receptor beta chain is from a study of blood T cell repertoires in COVID-19. Background on the study: T cells, B-cell-depleted T cells, or PBMCs supplied cDNA or gDNA.

Profiled with immunoSEQ multiplex PCR; TCRdb holds only in-frame clones, not every one. This sample has 260,000 or so clones, with 88% found just once. The CDR3 runs to 16 residues. V dropped 0 bases and J dropped 5 bases, with 16 bases sitting between them. Looked up from germline, CDR1 is MNHNY and CDR2 is SVGAGI (reference sequence). The sequence was collected from a human donor in a cohort sampled during active COVID-19. The sequenced sample consisted of peripheral blood. This chain connects TRBV6-6 to TRBJ1-1; D call uncertain. CDR3 nucleotide sequence: TGTGCCAGCAGTTACTCTGGTGGTTCCTCGCGGACTGAAGCTTTCTTT. Translating gives CASSYSGGSSRTEAFF.